In this sample, the clone carrying this T cell receptor (beta chain) turned up many times. Its target is not known. The data belong to a study of CD8 T cells in ankylosing spondylitis. Study results and caveats: For ankylosing spondylitis blood, a TCR beta motif of seven to nine highly homologous variants appeared characteristic.

The CDR3 is made up of 14 amino acids. V lost 2 bases and J 2 bases, leaving 11 bases between the germline ends. CDR1 is SGHRS and CDR2 is YFSETQ in the germline V gene. Each CDR3 protein is one row after TCRdb ran MiXCR on the 5' RACE reads. The table shows around 480,000 distinct CDR3 sequences, with 17% occurring only once. V is TRBV5-1 and J is TRBJ2-7, with D possibly matching TRBD2 (5 bases). The sample consisted of blood, either unsorted or a sorted T cell fraction (not recorded which). The sequence came from a male donor with ankylosing spondylitis. CDR3 nucleotide sequence: TGCGCCAGCAGCTTCCGGGATGAAGCCTACGAGCAGTACTTC. It yields the protein CASSFRDEAYEQYF.